A single sample gave rise to the 14 T cell receptor beta chains below, sequenced in a study of T cells in localized non-small cell lung cancer. Sequencing was performed with immunoSEQ multiplex PCR; in TCRdb, only in-frame clones are kept and a portion is missing. The table lists over 8,500 clones, 70% to 90% of them singletons. The material sequenced was peripheral blood, taken before any cancer treatment. The receptors shown here come from a male donor aged 60 or over with stage III lung adenocarcinoma.

The chain uses TRBV5-6 and TRBJ1-3, with 10 bases lining up with TRBD1. V lost 5 bases and J lost 2; bases outside the gene matches: 7. Germline V gene sequence: CDR1 SGHDT, CDR2 YYEEEE. This CDR3 is built from 16 residues. CDR3 sequence reads: CASSPKGQGAGNTIYF. The CDR3 DNA reads TGTGCCAGCAGTCCAAAAGGACAGGGGGCTGGAAACACCATATATTTT. The full variable domain, in which reference TRBV5-6 and TRBJ1-3 provide the parts outside the CDR3, is DAGVTQSPTHLIKTRGQQVTLRCSPKSGHDTVSWYQQALGQGPQFIFQYYEEEERQRGNFPDRFSGHQFPNYSSELNVNALLLGDSALYLCASSPKGQGAGNTIYFGEGSWLTVV.

The chain recombines TRBV6-5 with TRBJ2-1; the match to TRBD1 covers 7 bases. The CDR3 sequence is 14 residues long. The germline V gene has CDR1 MNHEY and CDR2 SVGAGI. Trimming removed 6 bases from V and 2 bases from J; junction bases left unmatched: 4. As DNA, the CDR3 is TGTGCCAGCAGGCCGGGACAGACCTACAATGAGCAGTTCTTC. Its protein product is CASRPGQTYNEQFF.

The gene calls are TRBV27 and TRBJ2-1; the D gene could be TRBD1 or TRBD2 (5 bases each). Germline V gene lookup returns CDR1 MNHEY and CDR2 SMNVEV (reference sequence). CDR3 size: 15 residues. Trimming left V 6 bases short and J 4 bases short, with 16 bases between. The CDR3 DNA follows: TGTGCCAGCAGGGTCGGTCCGGGACCTTACAATGAGCAGTTCTTC. Translation: CASRVGPGPYNEQFF.

This chain uses TRBV28 with TRBJ2-7, with 7 positions matching TRBD1. The germline CDR1 and CDR2 sequences are MDHEN and SYDVKM. V shed 2 bases and J 4 bases; nucleotides not matched to a gene: 5. The CDR3 has 14 residues. CDR3 amino acids: CASSLTGAIYEQYF. CDR3 sequence (DNA): TGTGCCAGCAGTTTAACAGGGGCAATTTACGAGCAGTACTTC.

V usage is TRBV7-2 and J usage is TRBJ2-2; the D is unclear. V lost 1 base to trimming and J lost 0 bases, with 6 bases between them. This CDR3 is 15 amino acids long. Germline loops: CDR1 SGHTA, CDR2 FQGNSA. This CDR3 reads CASSLDLSNTGELFF. DNA of the CDR3: TGTGCCAGCAGCTTAGATCTGTCGAACACCGGGGAGCTGTTTTTT. Filled out from reference TRBV7-2 and TRBJ2-2, the complete variable domain reads GAGVSQSPSNKVTEKGKDVELRCDPISGHTALYWYRQSLGQGLEFLIYFQGNSAPDKSGLPSDRFSAERTGGSVSTLTIQRTQQEDSAVYLCASSLDLSNTGELFFGEGSRLTVL.

As DNA, the CDR3 is TGTGCCAGTACCTACAGGCAGGAGAATTCACCCCTCCACTTT. Protein: CASTYRQENSPLHF. The chain joins TRBV19 to TRBJ1-6; D possibly corresponds to TRBD1 (5 bases). V was trimmed by 7 bases and J by 7 bases, leaving 14 bases between them. Per the germline V gene, CDR1 is LNHDA and CDR2 is SQIVND (reference sequence). The CDR3 has 14 residues. The full variable domain, in which reference TRBV19 and TRBJ1-6 provide the parts outside the CDR3, is DGGITQSPKYLFRKEGQNVTLSCEQNLNHDAMYWYRQDPGQGLRLIYYSQIVNDFQKGDIAEGYSVSREKKESFPLTVTSAQKNPTAFYLCASTYRQENSPLHFGNGTRLTVT.

V gene TRBV19 combines with J gene TRBJ2-7, with 7 bases fitting TRBD1. CDR3 length: 15 amino acids. Germline CDR1 and CDR2: LNHDA and SQIVND (reference sequence). With V trimmed by 6 bases and J by 2 bases, 10 bases remained unmatched. The CDR3 region is CASSRQGHYPYEQYF. For the CDR3, the DNA is TGTGCCAGTAGCCGACAGGGCCACTACCCCTACGAGCAGTACTTC.

This clone was detected only a few times. The V gene is TRBV7-9, the J gene TRBJ2-5, with 9 bases identical to TRBD2. Germline V lookup: CDR1 SEHNR, CDR2 FQNEAQ (reference sequence). The CDR3 runs 14 residues. V dropped 10 bases and J dropped 5; count of bases not matched to a gene: 11. The CDR3 nucleotides are TGTGCCACCCTCGCGGGGGGGCACCTCGAGACCCAGTACTTC. Translation: CATLAGGHLETQYF. The complete variable domain, with remaining parts taken from reference TRBV7-9 and TRBJ2-5, reads DTGVSQNPRHKITKRGQNVTFRCDPISEHNRLYWYRQTLGQGPEFLTYFQNEAQLEKSRLLSDRFSAERPKGSFSTLEIQRTEQGDSAMYLCATLAGGHLETQYFGPGTRLLVL.

In this sample, this clone turned up once. The J gene is TRBJ2-7, the V gene TRBV5-1; D perhaps matches TRBD1 (5 bases). With 1 base removed from V and 5 bases from J, the gap between germline ends came to 10 bases. Germline values: CDR1 SGHRS, CDR2 YFSETQ. The CDR3 is 13 amino acids. Here the CDR3 DNA reads TGCGCCAGCAGCTTGTCAGGGTTCAACGAGCAGTACTTC. The encoded protein is CASSLSGFNEQYF.

As DNA, the CDR3 is TGTGCCAGCAGCTTAGCGCGGGGCTTCAATGAGCAGTTCTTC. Translation gives CASSLARGFNEQFF. The rearrangement uses TRBV11-1 and TRBJ2-1; TRBD2 is a possible D gene (6 bases). The V gene's germline CDR1 is SGHAT and CDR2 FQDESV (reference sequence). This CDR3 spans 14 amino acids. Trimming removed 0 bases from V and 6 bases from J, with 9 bases in between.

V and J are TRBV4-2 and TRBJ1-3, with D perhaps matching TRBD1 (5 bases). This CDR3 is built from 15 residues. V was clipped by 1 base and J by 2 bases, with 9 bases between them. Germline V gene sequence: CDR1 LGHNA, CDR2 YNFKEQ. In DNA, the CDR3 is TGTGCCAGCAGCCAAGTGGGGACTGCTGGAAACACCATATATTTT. This encodes CASSQVGTAGNTIYF.

This sequence joins TRBV6-1 and TRBJ1-1; 9 nucleotides align to TRBD1. V dropped 6 bases and J dropped 5; count of bases not matched to a gene: 7. CDR1 MNHNS and CDR2 SASEGT come from the germline V gene. This CDR3 has 14 amino acids. CDR3 nucleotides: TGTGCCAGCAGCCCGACAGGGGGGGGTACTGAAGCTTTCTTT. Protein product: CASSPTGGGTEAFF.

The rearrangement joins TRBV19 to TRBJ2-5, with 7 bases lining up with TRBD1. The germline CDR1 and CDR2 sequences are LNHDA and SQIVND (reference sequence). J lost 2 bases, V lost 3 bases, and 27 bases had no gene match. This CDR3 has 22 amino acids. CDR3 coding DNA: TGTGCCAGTAGTATGGGCAGGACAGGAAATAGCGAGGTCGCCCGACGGCAAGAGACCCAGTACTTC. Protein sequence: CASSMGRTGNSEVARRQETQYF.

The chain is built from TRBV2 and TRBJ2-6; either TRBD1 or TRBD2 may supply D (5 bases each). Germline values: CDR1 SNHLY, CDR2 FYNNEI. The V and J ends lost 9 bases and 0 bases respectively, with 18 bases between them. The CDR3 consists of 17 residues. The CDR3 coding sequence is TGTGCCAGGGAGGCCGGGACGGCTAGCTCTGGGGCCAACGTCCTGACTTTC. It is translated as CAREAGTASSGANVLTF.